This T cell receptor beta chain was sequenced during a study of radiotherapy plus CTLA-4 blockade in lung cancer. The length of the CDR3 is 17 residues. Trimming stripped 1 base from V and 0 bases from J, with 13 bases between. From germline, CDR1 is SGHDT and CDR2 YYEEEE. Some clones are missing from TCRdb's copy, which holds only in-frame ones; the method was immunoSEQ multiplex PCR. The table shows under 55,000 clones, with around four fifths occurring only once. Source: peripheral blood, taken from a patient treated with radiotherapy plus ipilimumab. The TCR sequence derives from a human donor with non-small cell lung cancer who had a partial response to radiotherapy plus ipilimumab. The chain recombines TRBV5-6 with TRBJ1-4; D gene unclear. In nucleotides, the CDR3 is TGTGCCAGCAGCTTGTCAAGTGCCGGGACAACTAATGAAAAACTGTTTTTT. This translates into CASSLSSAGTTNEKLFF.